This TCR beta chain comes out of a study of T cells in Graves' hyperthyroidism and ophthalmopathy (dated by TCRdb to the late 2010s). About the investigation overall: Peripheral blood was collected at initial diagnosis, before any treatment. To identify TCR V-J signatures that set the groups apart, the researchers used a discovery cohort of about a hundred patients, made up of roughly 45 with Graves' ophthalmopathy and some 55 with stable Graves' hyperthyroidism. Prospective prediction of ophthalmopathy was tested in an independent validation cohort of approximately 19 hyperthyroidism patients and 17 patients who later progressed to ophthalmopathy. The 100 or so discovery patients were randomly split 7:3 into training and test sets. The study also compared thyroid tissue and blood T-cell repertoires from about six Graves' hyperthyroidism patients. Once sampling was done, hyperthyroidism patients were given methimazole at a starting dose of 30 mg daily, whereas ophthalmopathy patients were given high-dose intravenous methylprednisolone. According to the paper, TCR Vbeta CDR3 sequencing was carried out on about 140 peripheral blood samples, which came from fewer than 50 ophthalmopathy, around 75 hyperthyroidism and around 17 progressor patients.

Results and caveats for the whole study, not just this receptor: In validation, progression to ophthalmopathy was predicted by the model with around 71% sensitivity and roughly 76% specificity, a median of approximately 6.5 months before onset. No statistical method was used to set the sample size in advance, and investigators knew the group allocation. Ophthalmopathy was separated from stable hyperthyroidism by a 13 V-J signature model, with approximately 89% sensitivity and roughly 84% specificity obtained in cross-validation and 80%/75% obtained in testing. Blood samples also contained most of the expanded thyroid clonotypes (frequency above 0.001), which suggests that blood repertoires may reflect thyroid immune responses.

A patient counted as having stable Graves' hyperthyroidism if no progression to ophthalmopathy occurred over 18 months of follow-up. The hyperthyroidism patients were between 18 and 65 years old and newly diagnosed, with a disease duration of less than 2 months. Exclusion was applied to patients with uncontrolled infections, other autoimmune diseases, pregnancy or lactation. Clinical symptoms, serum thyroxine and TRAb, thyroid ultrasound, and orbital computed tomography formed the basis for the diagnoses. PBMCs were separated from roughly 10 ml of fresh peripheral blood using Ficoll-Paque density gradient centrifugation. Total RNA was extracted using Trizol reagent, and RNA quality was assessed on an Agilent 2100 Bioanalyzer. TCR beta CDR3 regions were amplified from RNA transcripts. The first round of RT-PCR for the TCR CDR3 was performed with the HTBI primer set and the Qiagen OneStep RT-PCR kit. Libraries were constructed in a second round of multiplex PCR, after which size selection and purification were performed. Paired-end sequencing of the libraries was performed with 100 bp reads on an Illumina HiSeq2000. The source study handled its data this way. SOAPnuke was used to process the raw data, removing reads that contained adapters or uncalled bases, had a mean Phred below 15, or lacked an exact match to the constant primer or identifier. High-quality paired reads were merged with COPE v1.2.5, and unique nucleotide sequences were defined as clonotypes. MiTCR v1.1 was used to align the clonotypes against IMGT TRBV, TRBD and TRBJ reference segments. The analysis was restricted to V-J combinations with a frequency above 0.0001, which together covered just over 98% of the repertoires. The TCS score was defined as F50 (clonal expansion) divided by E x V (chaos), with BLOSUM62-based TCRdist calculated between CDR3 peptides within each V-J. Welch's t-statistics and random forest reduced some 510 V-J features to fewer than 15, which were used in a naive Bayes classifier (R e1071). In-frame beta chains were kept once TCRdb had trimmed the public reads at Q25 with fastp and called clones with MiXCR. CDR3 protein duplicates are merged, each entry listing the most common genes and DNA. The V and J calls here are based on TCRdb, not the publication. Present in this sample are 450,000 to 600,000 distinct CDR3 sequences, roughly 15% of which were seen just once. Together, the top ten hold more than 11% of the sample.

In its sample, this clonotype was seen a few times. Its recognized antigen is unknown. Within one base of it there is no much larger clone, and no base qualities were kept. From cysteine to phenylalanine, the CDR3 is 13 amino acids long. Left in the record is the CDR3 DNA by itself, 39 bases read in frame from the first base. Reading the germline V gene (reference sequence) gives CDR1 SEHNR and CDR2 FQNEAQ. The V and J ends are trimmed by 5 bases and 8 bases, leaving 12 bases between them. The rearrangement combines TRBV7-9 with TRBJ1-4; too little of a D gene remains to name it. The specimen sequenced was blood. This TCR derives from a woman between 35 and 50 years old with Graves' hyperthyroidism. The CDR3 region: CASSPSTDEKLFF. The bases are TGTGCCAGCAGCCCCTCGACGGACGAAAAACTGTTTTTT.